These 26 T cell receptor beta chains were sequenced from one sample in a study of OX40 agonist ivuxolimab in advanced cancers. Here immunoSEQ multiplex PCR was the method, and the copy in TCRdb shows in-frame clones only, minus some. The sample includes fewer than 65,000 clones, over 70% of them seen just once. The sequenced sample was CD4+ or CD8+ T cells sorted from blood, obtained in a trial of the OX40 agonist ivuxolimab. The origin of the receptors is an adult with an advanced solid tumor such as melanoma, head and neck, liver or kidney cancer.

DNA for the CDR3: TGCGCCAGCAGCCAAGTATGGGACTGGAAGCAAGAGACCCAGTACTTC. This translates into CASSQVWDWKQETQYF. V gene TRBV4-3 combines with J gene TRBJ2-5; D possibly corresponds to TRBD2 (6 bases). Germline loops: CDR1 LGHNA, CDR2 YSLEER. V lost 1 base and J 2 bases, leaving 14 bases between the germline ends. This CDR3 comprises 16 residues.

The CDR3 is CASSQRDRIASNYGYTF. The DNA of the CDR3 is TGTGCCAGCTCACAACGGGACAGGATTGCGAGTAACTATGGCTACACCTTC. The chain combines TRBV18 with TRBJ1-2; 8 bases match TRBD1. CDR3 size: 17 residues. CDR1 and CDR2 (germline): KGHSH, LQKENI. Trimming at V came to 4 bases and at J to 1 base, leaving 11 bases not matched to a gene.

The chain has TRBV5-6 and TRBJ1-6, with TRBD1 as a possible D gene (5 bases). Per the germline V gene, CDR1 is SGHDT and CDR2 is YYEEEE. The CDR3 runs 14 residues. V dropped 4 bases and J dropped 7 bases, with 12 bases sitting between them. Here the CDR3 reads CASSLAGGNSPLHF. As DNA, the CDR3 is TGTGCCAGCAGCCTGGCGGGGGGGAATTCACCCCTCCACTTT.

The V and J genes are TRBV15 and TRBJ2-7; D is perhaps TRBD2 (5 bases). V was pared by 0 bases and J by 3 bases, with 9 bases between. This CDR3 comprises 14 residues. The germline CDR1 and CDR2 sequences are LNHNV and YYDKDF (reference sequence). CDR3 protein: CATSRDRGGYEQYF. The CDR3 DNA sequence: TGTGCCACCAGCAGAGATCGAGGAGGCTACGAGCAGTACTTC.

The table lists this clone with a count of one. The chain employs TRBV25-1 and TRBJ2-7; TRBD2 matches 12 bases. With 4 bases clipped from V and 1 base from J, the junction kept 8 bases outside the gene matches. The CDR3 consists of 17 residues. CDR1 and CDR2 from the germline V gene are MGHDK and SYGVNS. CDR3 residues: CASSGLAGATASYEQYF. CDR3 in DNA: TGTGCCAGCAGTGGACTAGCGGGAGCAACTGCTTCCTACGAGCAGTACTTC.

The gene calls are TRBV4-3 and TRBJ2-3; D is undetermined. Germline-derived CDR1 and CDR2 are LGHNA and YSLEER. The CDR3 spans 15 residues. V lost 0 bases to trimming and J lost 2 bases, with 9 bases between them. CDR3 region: CASSQETSFTDTQYF. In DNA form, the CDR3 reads TGCGCCAGCAGCCAAGAGACCAGCTTCACAGATACGCAGTATTTT.

CDR3 sequence: CASSLNGLQETQYF. In nucleotides, the CDR3 is TGTGCCAGCAGCCTGAATGGACTGCAAGAGACCCAGTACTTC. The chain carries TRBV7-8 and TRBJ2-5, with D perhaps matching TRBD2 (5 bases). The ends were cut back, 5 bases at V and 2 bases at J, with 12 bases in the middle. Germline CDR1 reads SGHVS; CDR2 reads FQNEAQ. This CDR3 has 14 amino acids.

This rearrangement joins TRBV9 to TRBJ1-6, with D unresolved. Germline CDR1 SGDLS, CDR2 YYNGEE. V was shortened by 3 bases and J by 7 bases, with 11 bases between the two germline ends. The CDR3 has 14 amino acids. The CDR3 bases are TGTGCCAGCAGCGCGGACGGAATAAATTCACCCCTCCACTTT. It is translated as CASSADGINSPLHF.

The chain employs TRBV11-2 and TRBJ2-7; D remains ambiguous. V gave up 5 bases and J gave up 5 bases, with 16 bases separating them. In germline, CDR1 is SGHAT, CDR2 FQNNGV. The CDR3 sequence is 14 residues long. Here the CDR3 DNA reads TGTGCCAGCAGCACCCGCGCAGGAACCCACGAGCAGTACTTC. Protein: CASSTRAGTHEQYF.

The CDR3 nucleotides read TGCAGCGTCCGCCCGGGCGGGACCTACGAGCAGTACTTC. Translating gives CSVRPGGTYEQYF. This chain uses TRBV29-1 with TRBJ2-7; weak D call: TRBD2 (6 bases). V lost 6 bases, J lost 2 bases, and 14 bases lay in between. Germline CDR1 SQVTM, CDR2 ANQGSEA. The CDR3 loop spans 13 amino acids.

The CDR3 bases are TGTGCCAGCAGTTCTAGACTAGCGGTCTACAATGAGCAGTTCTTC. Protein: CASSSRLAVYNEQFF. The genes are TRBV6-5 and TRBJ2-1, with 9 bases that match TRBD2. This CDR3 has 15 amino acids. With V trimmed by 4 bases and J by 3 bases, 4 bases remained unmatched. CDR1 is MNHEY and CDR2 is SVGAGI in the germline V gene.

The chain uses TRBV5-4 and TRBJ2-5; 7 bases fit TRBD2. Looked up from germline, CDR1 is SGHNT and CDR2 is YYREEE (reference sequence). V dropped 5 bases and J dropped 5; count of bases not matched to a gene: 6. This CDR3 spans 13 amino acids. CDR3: CASSQGGWETQYF. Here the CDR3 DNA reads TGTGCCAGCAGTCAGGGAGGGTGGGAGACCCAGTACTTC. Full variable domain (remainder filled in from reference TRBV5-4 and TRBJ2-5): ETGVTQSPTHLIKTRGQQVTLRCSSQSGHNTVSWYQQALGQGPQFIFQYYREEENGRGNFPPRFSGLQFPNYSSELNVNALELDDSALYLCASSQGGWETQYFGPGTRLLVL.

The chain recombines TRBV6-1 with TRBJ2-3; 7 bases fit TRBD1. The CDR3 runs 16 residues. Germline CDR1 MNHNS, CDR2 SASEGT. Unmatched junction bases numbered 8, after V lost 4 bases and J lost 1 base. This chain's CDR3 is CASSVDRAGGTDTQYF. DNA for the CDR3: TGTGCCAGCAGTGTCGACAGGGCTGGGGGCACAGATACGCAGTATTTT.

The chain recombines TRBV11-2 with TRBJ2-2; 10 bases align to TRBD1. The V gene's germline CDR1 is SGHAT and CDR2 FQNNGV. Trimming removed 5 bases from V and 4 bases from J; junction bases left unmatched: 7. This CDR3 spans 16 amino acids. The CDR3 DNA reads TGTGCCAGCAGCCCTCAGACAGGGGGCCTCACCGGGGAGCTGTTTTTT. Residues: CASSPQTGGLTGELFF.

This CDR3 reads CACRTDRPYGYTF. The DNA for the CDR3 is TGTGCCTGTAGGACAGATCGGCCCTATGGCTACACCTTC. The genes are TRBV30 and TRBJ1-2; TRBD1 is a possible D gene (6 bases). V was shortened by 6 bases and J by 4 bases, with 15 bases between the two germline ends. Germline V lookup: CDR1 GTSNPN, CDR2 SVGIG (reference sequence). CDR3 length: 13 residues.

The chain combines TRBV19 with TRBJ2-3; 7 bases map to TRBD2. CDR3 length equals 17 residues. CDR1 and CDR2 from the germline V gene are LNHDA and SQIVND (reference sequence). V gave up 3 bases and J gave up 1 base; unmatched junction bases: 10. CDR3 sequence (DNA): TGTGCCAGTAGTATGCGGGCGGGAGCTTTCGGCACAGATACGCAGTATTTT. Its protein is CASSMRAGAFGTDTQYF.

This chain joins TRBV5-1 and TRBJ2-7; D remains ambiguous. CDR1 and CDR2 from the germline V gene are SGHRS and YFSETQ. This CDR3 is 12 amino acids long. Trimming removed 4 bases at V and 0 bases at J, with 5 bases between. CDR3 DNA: TGCGCCAGCAGCATCAGCTCCTACGAGCAGTACTTC. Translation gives CASSISSYEQYF.

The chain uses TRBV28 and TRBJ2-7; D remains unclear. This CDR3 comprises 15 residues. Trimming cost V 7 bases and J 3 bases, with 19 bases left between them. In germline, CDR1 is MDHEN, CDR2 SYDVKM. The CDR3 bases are TGTGCCAGCACCGACTCAACCCGGAGTAGCTACGAGCAGTACTTC. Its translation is CASTDSTRSSYEQYF. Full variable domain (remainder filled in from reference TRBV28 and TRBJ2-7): DVKVTQSSRYLVKRTGEKVFLECVQDMDHENMFWYRQDPGLGLRLIYFSYDVKMKEKGDIPEGYSVSREKKERFSLILESASTNQTSMYLCASTDSTRSSYEQYFGPGTRLTVT.

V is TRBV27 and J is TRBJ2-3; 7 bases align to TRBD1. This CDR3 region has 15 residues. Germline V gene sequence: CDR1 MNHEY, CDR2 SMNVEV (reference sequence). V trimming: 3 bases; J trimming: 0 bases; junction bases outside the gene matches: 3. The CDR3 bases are TGTGCCAGCAGTTTTGACAGGGCTAGCACAGATACGCAGTATTTT. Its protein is CASSFDRASTDTQYF.

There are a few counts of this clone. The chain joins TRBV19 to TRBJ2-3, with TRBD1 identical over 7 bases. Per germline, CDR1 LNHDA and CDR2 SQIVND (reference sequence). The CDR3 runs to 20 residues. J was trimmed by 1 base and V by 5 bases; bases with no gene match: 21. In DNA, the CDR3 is TGTGCCAGTAGTCACTGGGACAGCTATACAAACCCTGGGGGCACAGATACGCAGTATTTT. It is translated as CASSHWDSYTNPGGTDTQYF.

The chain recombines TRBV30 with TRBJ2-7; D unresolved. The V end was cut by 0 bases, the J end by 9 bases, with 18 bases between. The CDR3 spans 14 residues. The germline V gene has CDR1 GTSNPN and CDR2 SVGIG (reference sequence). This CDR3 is CAWSVLVRAPGQYF. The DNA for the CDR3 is TGTGCCTGGAGTGTACTGGTAAGGGCCCCCGGGCAGTACTTC.

In DNA, the CDR3 is TGCGCCAGCAGCTCGCACCTGAAAGATGAAGCTTTCTTT. Translated, it gives CASSSHLKDEAFF. The chain carries TRBV5-1 and TRBJ1-1, with D hard to call. The CDR3 totals 13 residues. V was pared by 3 bases and J by 7 bases, with 13 bases between. CDR1 and CDR2 (germline): SGHRS, YFSETQ. Based on the CDR3 plus reference TRBV5-1 and TRBJ1-1, the full variable domain is KAGVTQTPRYLIKTRGQQVTLSCSPISGHRSVSWYQQTPGQGLQFLFEYFSETQRNKGNFPGRFSGRQFSNSRSEMNVSTLELGDSALYLCASSSHLKDEAFFGQGTRLTVV.

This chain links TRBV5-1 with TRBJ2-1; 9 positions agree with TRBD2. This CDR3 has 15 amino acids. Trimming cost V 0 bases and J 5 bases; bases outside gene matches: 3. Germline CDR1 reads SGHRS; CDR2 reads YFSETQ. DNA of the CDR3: TGCGCCAGCAGCTTGGCTAGCGGGGAGAACAATGAGCAGTTCTTC. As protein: CASSLASGENNEQFF.

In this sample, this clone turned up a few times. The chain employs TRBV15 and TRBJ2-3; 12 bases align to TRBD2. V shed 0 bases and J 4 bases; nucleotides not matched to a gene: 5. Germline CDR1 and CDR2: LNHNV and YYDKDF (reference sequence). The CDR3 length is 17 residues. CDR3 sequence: CATSRDLAGGPSDTQYF. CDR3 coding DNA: TGTGCCACCAGCAGAGATCTAGCGGGAGGGCCGTCAGATACGCAGTATTTT.

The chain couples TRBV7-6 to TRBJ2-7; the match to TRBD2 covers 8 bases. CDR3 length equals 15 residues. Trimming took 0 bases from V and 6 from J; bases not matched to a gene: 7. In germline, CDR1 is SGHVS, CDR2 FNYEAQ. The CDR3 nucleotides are TGTGCCAGCAGCTTAGCGAGCGGGAGCCCCCTCGAGCAGTACTTC. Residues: CASSLASGSPLEQYF. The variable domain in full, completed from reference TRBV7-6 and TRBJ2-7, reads GAGVSQSPRYKVTKRGQDVALRCDPISGHVSLYWYRQALGQGPEFLTYFNYEAQQDKSGLPNDRFSAERPEGSISTLTIQRTEQRDSAMYRCASSLASGSPLEQYFGPGTRLTVT.

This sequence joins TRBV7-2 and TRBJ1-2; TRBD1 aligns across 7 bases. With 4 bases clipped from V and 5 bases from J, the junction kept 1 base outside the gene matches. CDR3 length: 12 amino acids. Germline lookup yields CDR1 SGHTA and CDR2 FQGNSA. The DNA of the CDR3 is TGTGCCAGCAGCTCGACAGGGTATGGCTACACCTTC. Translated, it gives CASSSTGYGYTF. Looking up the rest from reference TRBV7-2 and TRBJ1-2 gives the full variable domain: GAGVSQSPSNKVTEKGKDVELRCDPISGHTALYWYRQSLGQGLEFLIYFQGNSAPDKSGLPSDRFSAERTGGSVSTLTIQRTQQEDSAVYLCASSSTGYGYTFGSGTRLTVV.